Listed here are 22 T cell receptor beta chains from one sample, sequenced in a study of blood T cell repertoires in COVID-19. Only in-frame clones appear in the TCRdb table, and some are missing; sequencing was by immunoSEQ multiplex PCR. The top ten clones hold about 4.2% of a sample with about 120,000 clones, 70% to 85% of them seen once. The sequenced sample consisted of peripheral blood. The receptors stem from a woman aged 70-85 years with acute or convalescent COVID-19.

The chain joins TRBV5-4 to TRBJ2-5, with unresolved D. CDR3 size: 15 residues. Per the germline V gene, CDR1 is SGHNT and CDR2 is YYREEE (reference sequence). Trimming shortened V by 2 bases and J by 2 bases, and 13 bases separated the two germline ends. The DNA of the CDR3 is TGTGCCAGCAGCTTCAGTGGGTTCGGGCAAGAGACCCAGTACTTC. This encodes CASSFSGFGQETQYF.

This clone came up once. The gene calls are TRBV18 and TRBJ2-3, with D uncertain. Germline CDR1 KGHSH, CDR2 LQKENI. The V end was cut by 6 bases, the J end by 5 bases, with 15 bases between. The CDR3 totals 14 residues. The CDR3 protein is CASSAPWLLDTQYF. The CDR3 nucleotides are TGTGCCAGCTCGGCCCCTTGGCTGTTAGATACGCAGTATTTT.

This clone was recorded only once. This rearrangement joins TRBV4-2 to TRBJ2-1; 11 bases align to TRBD2. This CDR3 is 16 amino acids long. Trimming took 4 bases from V and 7 from J; bases not matched to a gene: 9. Germline V CDR1 and CDR2: LGHNA, YNFKEQ. The DNA for the CDR3 is TGTGCCAGCAGCCTTAGACTAGCGGGGCATCGGAATGAGCAGTTCTTC. Its protein is CASSLRLAGHRNEQFF.

The chain uses TRBV7-9 and TRBJ1-1, with D possibly matching TRBD1 (5 bases). The CDR3 is made up of 13 amino acids. Trimming took off 6 bases at V and 1 base at J, with 9 bases between the two ends. Looked up from germline, CDR1 is SEHNR and CDR2 is FQNEAQ (reference sequence). CDR3 sequence reads: CASSKDRNTEAFF. CDR3 nucleotides: TGTGCCAGCAGTAAAGACAGGAACACTGAAGCTTTCTTT.

The V gene is TRBV5-6, the J gene TRBJ1-1; possibly TRBD1 for D (6 bases). Germline values: CDR1 SGHDT, CDR2 YYEEEE. This CDR3 comprises 16 residues. Trimming pared 4 bases from V and 10 bases from J, leaving 26 bases between. The CDR3 reads CASSQGGDSTGRAAFF. CDR3 DNA: TGTGCCAGCAGCCAAGGGGGGGACTCCACAGGGAGGGCAGCTTTCTTT. Full variable domain (rest looked up from reference TRBV5-6 and TRBJ1-1): DAGVTQSPTHLIKTRGQQVTLRCSPKSGHDTVSWYQQALGQGPQFIFQYYEEEERQRGNFPDRFSGHQFPNYSSELNVNALLLGDSALYLCASSQGGDSTGRAAFFGQGTRLTVV.

The chain uses TRBV7-8 and TRBJ2-5, with 8 nucleotides matching TRBD2. CDR1 and CDR2 from the germline V gene are SGHVS and FQNEAQ. With 3 bases clipped from V and 1 base from J, the junction kept 7 bases outside the gene matches. There are 16 residues in the CDR3. Here the CDR3 DNA reads TGTGCCAGCAGCTTTGGTTCAGCGGGGGCCCAAGAGACCCAGTACTTC. It translates to CASSFGSAGAQETQYF.

This chain connects TRBV4-3 to TRBJ2-3, with 9 bases identical to TRBD1. With 1 base clipped from V and 2 bases from J, the junction kept 7 bases outside the gene matches. This CDR3 contains 17 residues. Germline lookup yields CDR1 LGHNA and CDR2 YSLEER. Here the CDR3 DNA reads TGCGCCAGCAGCCAAGCCAGACAGGGGGAAAACACAGATACGCAGTATTTT. As protein: CASSQARQGENTDTQYF.

The J gene is TRBJ1-1, the V gene TRBV7-8; 8 bases map to TRBD1. Looked up from germline, CDR1 is SGHVS and CDR2 is FQNEAQ. The CDR3 is 16 amino acids. The V gene end was trimmed by 5 bases and the J gene end by 2 bases; junction bases not matched to a gene: 10. This CDR3 is CASSHTTGTGNTEAFF. DNA of the CDR3: TGTGCCAGCAGCCACACCACCGGGACAGGAAACACTGAAGCTTTCTTT.

The J gene is TRBJ2-5, the V gene TRBV5-6; 13 bases match TRBD2. The trim removed 4 bases at V and 0 bases at J, leaving 6 bases unmatched. The CDR3 sequence is 17 residues long. From germline, CDR1 is SGHDT and CDR2 YYEEEE. The CDR3 region has the DNA TGTGCCAGCAGCGCGGGACTAGCGGGGACACACCAAGAGACCCAGTACTTC. Its translation: CASSAGLAGTHQETQYF.

V usage is TRBV5-1 and J usage is TRBJ2-5; TRBD2 aligns across 7 bases. J lost 5 bases, V lost 4 bases, and 5 bases had no gene match. The CDR3 runs 13 residues. Germline CDR1 SGHRS, CDR2 YFSETQ. The CDR3 DNA reads TGCGCCAGCAGCCCTGGGACTACGGAGACCCAGTACTTC. This codes for CASSPGTTETQYF.

This clone was observed once. This chain uses TRBV18 with TRBJ1-5, with 7 bases lining up with TRBD1. Germline V gene sequence: CDR1 KGHSH, CDR2 LQKENI. This CDR3 spans 15 amino acids. With V trimmed by 2 bases and J by 4 bases, 5 bases remained unmatched. The CDR3: CASSPETGQNQPQHF. CDR3 sequence (DNA): TGTGCCAGCTCACCAGAGACAGGGCAGAATCAGCCCCAGCATTTT.

CDR3 sequence (DNA): TGTGCCAGCACCCCAGGGGGCGGCTATGGCTACACCTTC. Its translation is CASTPGGGYGYTF. The V gene is TRBV28, the J gene TRBJ1-2; 8 bases are a match to TRBD1. The CDR3 covers 13 residues. CDR1 and CDR2 (germline): MDHEN, SYDVKM. V shed 7 bases, J shed 4 bases, and the junction held 5 bases outside the gene matches.

The rearrangement joins TRBV6-2 or TRBV6-3 to TRBJ1-2; unclear D gene. The CDR3 covers 12 residues. V lost 4 bases and J 4 bases, leaving 7 bases between the germline ends. In germline, CDR1 is MNHEY, CDR2 SVGEGT. CDR3 DNA: TGTGCCAGCAGTTTCAACTCCTATGGCTACACCTTC. It encodes CASSFNSYGYTF.

In this sample, this clone turned up a few times. The gene calls are TRBV2 and TRBJ2-7; D may be TRBD1 (6 bases). Deletions cut 5 bases from V and 3 bases from J, with 8 bases between. CDR1 SNHLY and CDR2 FYNNEI come from the germline V gene. The CDR3 is made up of 12 amino acids. CDR3 sequence reads: CASSTGFYEQYV. The CDR3 region has the DNA TGTGCCAGCAGTACAGGGTTCTACGAGCAGTACGTC.

This CDR3 is CASSLSGAVYEQYV. In DNA form, the CDR3 reads TGTGCCAGCAGCTTGTCAGGGGCCGTGTACGAGCAGTACGTC. The chain couples TRBV5-6 to TRBJ2-7; tentatively, D is TRBD1 (6 bases). The CDR3 sequence is 14 residues long. The germline CDR1 and CDR2 sequences are SGHDT and YYEEEE. V lost 1 base, J lost 4 bases, and 12 bases lay in between.

The chain recombines TRBV13 with TRBJ2-1; D is uncertain. The V gene's germline CDR1 is PRHDT and CDR2 FYEKMQ (reference sequence). CDR3 length: 12 residues. V lost 3 bases, J lost 5 bases, and 5 bases lay in between. This CDR3 reads CASSFADNEQFF. CDR3 DNA: TGTGCCAGCAGCTTTGCAGACAATGAGCAGTTCTTC.

V usage is TRBV5-4 and J usage is TRBJ1-1; D is ambiguous. This CDR3 has 15 residues. Germline assignment: CDR1 SGHNT and CDR2 YYREEE (reference sequence). With 0 bases removed from V and 1 base from J, the gap between germline ends came to 10 bases. The CDR3 nucleotides read TGTGCCAGCAGCTTGGACAGTTTAAGGAACACTGAAGCTTTCTTT. Protein product: CASSLDSLRNTEAFF.

The chain links TRBV2 to TRBJ2-1, with D tentatively TRBD1 (6 bases). The CDR3 loop spans 16 amino acids. The germline V gene encodes CDR1 SNHLY and CDR2 FYNNEI. V lost 7 bases and J 1 base, leaving 17 bases between the germline ends. Here the CDR3 DNA reads TGTGCCAGCAAACTACAGGGTGTGGGGTCCTACAATGAGCAGTTCTTC. Translating gives CASKLQGVGSYNEQFF.

CDR3 sequence reads: CASSGQGLNTEAFF. In DNA form, the CDR3 reads TGTGCCAGTTCGGGACAGGGTCTGAACACTGAAGCTTTCTTT. The V gene is TRBV27, the J gene TRBJ1-1, with TRBD1 identical over 9 bases. V shed 9 bases and J 0 bases; nucleotides not matched to a gene: 5. The CDR3 loop spans 14 amino acids. Per the germline V gene, CDR1 is MNHEY and CDR2 is SMNVEV (reference sequence).

V is TRBV5-1 and J is TRBJ2-2; D call uncertain. This CDR3 comprises 14 residues. With 3 bases removed from V and 4 bases from J, the gap between germline ends came to 10 bases. Per the germline V gene, CDR1 is SGHRS and CDR2 is YFSETQ. The CDR3 spells CASSSTVGTGELFF. For the CDR3, the DNA is TGCGCCAGCAGCTCTACAGTTGGCACCGGGGAGCTGTTTTTT.

In this sample, this clone turned up a few times. V usage is TRBV6-1 and J usage is TRBJ1-6, with 9 nucleotides matching TRBD1. CDR3 length: 18 residues. Per the germline V gene, CDR1 is MNHNS and CDR2 is SASEGT. The J segment lost 0 bases and the V segment lost 4 bases, leaving 7 bases of the junction unmatched. The CDR3 region is CASSGGQGFASYNSPLHF. In DNA, the CDR3 is TGTGCCAGCAGTGGCGGACAGGGGTTCGCCTCCTATAATTCACCCCTCCACTTT.

This chain uses TRBV5-6 with TRBJ2-1; 10 bases map to TRBD2. The junction had 11 bases not matched to a gene; V was cut back by 5 bases and J by 6 bases. Germline V CDR1 and CDR2: SGHDT, YYEEEE. The CDR3 is 16 residues long. The CDR3 DNA reads TGTGCCAGCAGGGAAAGAGCGGGGGGGCGTTTCAATGAGCAGTTCTTC. This sequence encodes CASRERAGGRFNEQFF.